This T cell receptor beta chain was obtained from a study of multiple sclerosis patients with progressive multifocal leukoencephalopathy. General observations from the study: Preferential TRBV-TRBJ pairings or common gene usage were not detected at PML. In most PML patients, TRB repertoires appeared less diverse by entropy.

The CDR3 consists of 11 residues. Trimming took 4 bases from V and 4 from J, leaving 5 bases between them. The germline V gene encodes CDR1 SGHNT and CDR2 YYREEE (reference sequence). Time point here: before natalizumab initiation. Of note for this clone: Its antigen is unknown. The same CDR3 arises from other DNA sequences in this sample as well.

Measured with immunoSEQ multiplex PCR; TCRdb has only the in-frame clones, and not every one. The table has roughly 28,000 clones, 88% seen once. The gene calls are TRBV5-4 and TRBJ1-1; D gene uncertain. This sequence originates from a human donor with multiple sclerosis. The sequenced sample was PBMCs. The CDR3 DNA sequence: TGTGCCAGCAGCCGGGCCACTGAAGCTTTCTTT. It translates to CASSRATEAFF. Full variable domain (missing parts from reference TRBV5-4 and TRBJ1-1): ETGVTQSPTHLIKTRGQQVTLRCSSQSGHNTVSWYQQALGQGPQFIFQYYREEENGRGNFPPRFSGLQFPNYSSELNVNALELDDSALYLCASSRATEAFFGQGTRLTVV.